Below, 15 T cell receptor beta chains from the same sample are listed, as sequenced in a study of CD8 T cells in ankylosing spondylitis. Via MiXCR, TCRdb re-called the 5' RACE reads, giving one row per CDR3 protein. The table includes about 160,000 distinct CDR3 sequences, just over 9.5% detected once. The sample consisted of blood, either unsorted or a sorted T cell fraction (not recorded which). All receptors come from a female donor with ankylosing spondylitis or in good health (not recorded which).

This clonotype was observed many times. The chain couples TRBV28 to TRBJ1-2, with 9 bases lining up with TRBD1. Germline CDR1 reads MDHEN; CDR2 reads SYDVKM. Trimming took 5 bases from V and 1 from J; bases not matched to a gene: 11. This CDR3 spans 17 amino acids. CDR3 loop: CASSPRIRTGDNYGYTF. CDR3 in DNA: TGTGCCAGCAGTCCACGAATCCGGACAGGGGATAACTATGGCTACACCTTC.

The chain has TRBV28 and TRBJ2-1; perhaps TRBD2 as D (6 bases). This CDR3 is built from 14 residues. Trimming removed 4 bases from V and 6 bases from J, with 13 bases in between. The V gene's germline CDR1 is MDHEN and CDR2 SYDVKM. For the CDR3, the DNA is TGTGCCAGCAGTTCTTTCAGGGAGGCCAATGAGCAGTTCTTC. As protein: CASSSFREANEQFF.

This clonotype was counted only a few times. The chain uses TRBV12-3 or TRBV12-4 and TRBJ1-5; no firm D call. There are 13 residues in the CDR3. V was pared by 1 base and J by 7 bases, with 8 bases between. For the CDR3, the DNA is TGTGCCAGCAGTTTAGAATTACGACAGCCCCAGCATTTT. Protein sequence: CASSLELRQPQHF.

The V and J genes are TRBV7-9 and TRBJ2-1; D is possibly TRBD2 (6 bases). The CDR3 loop spans 15 amino acids. V lost 5 bases and J 8 bases, leaving 19 bases between the germline ends. Looked up from germline, CDR1 is SEHNR and CDR2 is FQNEAQ (reference sequence). DNA for the CDR3: TGTGCCAGCAGCGCTAGCGTCGGGGGAATGGATGAGCAGTTCTTC. This encodes CASSASVGGMDEQFF.

This clonotype was picked up many times. The chain couples TRBV20-1 to TRBJ2-7; D unresolved. The germline V gene has CDR1 DFQATT and CDR2 SNEGSKA (reference sequence). Trimming left V 6 bases short and J 0 bases short, with 12 bases between. This CDR3 has 13 residues. CDR3 DNA: TGCAGTGCCAGCCCTTGGAGCTCCTACGAGCAGTACTTC. Protein sequence: CSASPWSSYEQYF.

The rearrangement links TRBV7-9 to TRBJ2-7, with 7 bases that match TRBD1. The length of the CDR3 is 14 residues. Losses at the gene ends were 7 bases for V and 2 bases for J; bases not matched to a gene: 8. Germline V gives CDR1 SEHNR, CDR2 FQNEAQ (reference sequence). The CDR3 DNA sequence: TGTGCCAGCACCCACAGGGACAGCCCCTACGAGCAGTACTTC. It codes for CASTHRDSPYEQYF.

The sample holds a few counts of this clonotype. The chain has TRBV9 and TRBJ1-3, with TRBD1 as a possible D gene (5 bases). Trimming removed 7 bases from V and 2 bases from J, with 13 bases in between. CDR1 and CDR2 (germline): SGDLS, YYNGEE. The length of the CDR3 is 14 residues. The CDR3 nucleotides are TGTGCCAGCGGGGGAAGGGCGCCTGGAAACACCATATATTTT. It is translated as CASGGRAPGNTIYF. The variable domain in full, with the rest retrieved from reference TRBV9 and TRBJ1-3, is DSGVTQTPKHLITATGQRVTLRCSPRSGDLSVYWYQQSLDQGLQFLIQYYNGEERAKGNILERFSAQQFPDLHSELNLSSLELGDSALYFCASGGRAPGNTIYFGEGSWLTVV.

The J gene is TRBJ2-7, the V gene TRBV20-1, with 11 bases lining up with TRBD2. Germline CDR1 reads DFQATT; CDR2 reads SNEGSKA (reference sequence). The J segment lost 1 base and the V segment lost 2 bases, leaving 7 bases of the junction unmatched. The CDR3 consists of 16 residues. CDR3 sequence reads: CSARKASGRKSYEQYF. DNA of the CDR3: TGCAGTGCTAGAAAGGCTAGCGGGAGGAAGTCCTACGAGCAGTACTTC.

V usage is TRBV3-1 and J usage is TRBJ2-1, with D possibly being TRBD2 (6 bases). The CDR3 contains 16 residues. Germline V CDR1 and CDR2: LGHDT, YNNKEL (reference sequence). Deletions cut 0 bases from V and 4 bases from J, with 13 bases between. The CDR3 DNA sequence: TGTGCCAGCAGCCAAGAAGGCGGGACGGTATACAATGAGCAGTTCTTC. It translates to CASSQEGGTVYNEQFF.

This clonotype appeared many times. The rearrangement joins TRBV7-8 to TRBJ2-1; 13 bases align to TRBD2. V lost 0 bases, J lost 9 bases, and 2 bases stayed unmatched. The CDR3 consists of 15 residues. CDR1 SGHVS and CDR2 FQNEAQ come from the germline V gene. Here the CDR3 DNA reads TGTGCCAGCAGCTTAGCGGGACTAGCGGGGATTGAGCAGTTCTTC. Protein: CASSLAGLAGIEQFF.

The chain has TRBV4-3 and TRBJ2-6; D is possibly TRBD2 (5 bases). This CDR3 has 16 amino acids. Trimming left V 0 bases short and J 0 bases short, with 6 bases between. Germline V gene sequence: CDR1 LGHNA, CDR2 YSLEER. This CDR3 is CASSQDGSSGANVLTF. The CDR3 region has the DNA TGCGCCAGCAGCCAAGATGGGAGCTCTGGGGCCAACGTCCTGACTTTC.

The CDR3 loop is CASSEAPRKENEQYF. The CDR3 DNA reads TGTGCCAGCAGTGAAGCGCCCCGAAAAGAAAACGAGCAGTACTTC. The chain recombines TRBV2 with TRBJ2-7; D remains ambiguous. This CDR3 has 15 residues. The V gene lost 0 bases and the J gene lost 5 bases, with 14 bases spanning the gap. Germline values: CDR1 SNHLY, CDR2 FYNNEI.

This sequence joins TRBV4-3 and TRBJ2-7; D remains unclear. V was cut by 1 base and J by 3 bases, with 19 bases left in between. Germline V CDR1 and CDR2: LGHNA, YSLEER. There are 17 residues in the CDR3. DNA of the CDR3: TGCGCCAGCAGCCAAGTCTTCCGGGCAGGCAACTTCTACGAGCAGTACTTC. Amino acid sequence: CASSQVFRAGNFYEQYF.

The rearrangement links TRBV9 to TRBJ2-7, with 10 bases that match TRBD1. The germline gives CDR1 SGDLS, CDR2 YYNGEE. The CDR3 sequence is 14 residues long. J gave up 7 bases and V 4 bases, and 8 bases lay outside the gene matches. CDR3 in amino acids: CASSPRTGGLEQYF. The CDR3 DNA is TGTGCCAGCAGCCCGAGGACAGGGGGATTGGAGCAGTACTTC. Combining the CDR3 with reference TRBV9 and TRBJ2-7 gives the whole variable domain DSGVTQTPKHLITATGQRVTLRCSPRSGDLSVYWYQQSLDQGLQFLIQYYNGEERAKGNILERFSAQQFPDLHSELNLSSLELGDSALYFCASSPRTGGLEQYFGPGTRLTVT.

This clonotype was seen many times. This CDR3 reads CASSYTGLAGGTGELFF. The DNA of the CDR3 is TGTGCCAGCAGTTACACCGGACTAGCGGGAGGGACCGGGGAGCTGTTTTTT. The V and J genes are TRBV6-2 or TRBV6-3 and TRBJ2-2; TRBD2 agrees at 15 bases. After removal of 2 bases from V and 5 bases from J, the junction contained 3 bases not matched to a gene. Looked up from germline, CDR1 is MNHEY and CDR2 is SVGEGT. The CDR3 length is 17 residues.